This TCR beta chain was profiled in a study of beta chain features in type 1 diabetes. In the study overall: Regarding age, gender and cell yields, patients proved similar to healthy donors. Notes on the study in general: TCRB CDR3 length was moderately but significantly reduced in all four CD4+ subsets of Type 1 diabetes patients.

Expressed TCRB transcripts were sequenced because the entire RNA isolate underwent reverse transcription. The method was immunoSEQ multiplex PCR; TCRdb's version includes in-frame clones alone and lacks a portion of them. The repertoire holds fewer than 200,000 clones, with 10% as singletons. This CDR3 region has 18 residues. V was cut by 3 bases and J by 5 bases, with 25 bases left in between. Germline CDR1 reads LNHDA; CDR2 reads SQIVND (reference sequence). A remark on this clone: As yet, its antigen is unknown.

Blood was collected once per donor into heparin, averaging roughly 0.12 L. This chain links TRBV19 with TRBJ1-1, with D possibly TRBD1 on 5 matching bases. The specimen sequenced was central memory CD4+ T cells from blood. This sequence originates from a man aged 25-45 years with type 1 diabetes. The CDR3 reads CASSIRQYNTGLGTEAFF. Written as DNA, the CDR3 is TGTGCCAGTAGTATTCGGCAATATAACACAGGCCTAGGGACTGAAGCTTTCTTT.